The 18 T cell receptor beta chains reported below all come from one sample, sequenced in a study of blood T cell repertoires in COVID-19. Clones were sequenced by immunoSEQ multiplex PCR, and TCRdb holds only the in-frame ones, with some missing. The profile shows 70,000 or so clones, over 75% of them singletons. The sample was peripheral blood. The receptor source for this set is a woman aged 18-35 years with acute or convalescent COVID-19.

V usage is TRBV2 and J usage is TRBJ1-1; D uncertain. Looked up from germline, CDR1 is SNHLY and CDR2 is FYNNEI. The germline V and J ends were trimmed by 1 base and 5 bases, with 8 bases remaining between them. This CDR3 has 13 amino acids. CDR3 bases: TGTGCCAGCAGTGAAGATTCGGGAACTGAAGCTTTCTTT. It specifies CASSEDSGTEAFF.

This clone occurred once. The gene calls are TRBV5-5 and TRBJ1-1; 7 positions match TRBD1. The CDR3 extends over 17 amino acids. The V and J ends lost 4 bases and 2 bases, in that order; junction bases with no gene match: 14. Germline CDR1 is SGHKS and CDR2 is YYEKEE (reference sequence). CDR3 in amino acids: CASSPSPRQGVNTEAFF. The CDR3 nucleotides read TGTGCCAGCAGCCCTTCCCCAAGACAGGGCGTAAACACTGAAGCTTTCTTT.

The CDR3 region is CASRAGASEDDNEQFF. The CDR3, as DNA: TGCGCCAGCAGAGCCGGGGCTAGCGAGGACGACAATGAGCAGTTCTTC. The chain couples TRBV5-1 to TRBJ2-1; tentatively, D is TRBD2 (6 bases). The CDR3 consists of 16 residues. Germline values: CDR1 SGHRS, CDR2 YFSETQ. V was shortened by 5 bases and J by 5 bases, with 20 bases between the two germline ends.

The gene calls are TRBV27 and TRBJ1-5, with 7 bases identical to TRBD1. Germline V gene sequence: CDR1 MNHEY, CDR2 SMNVEV (reference sequence). J lost 1 base, V lost 5 bases, and 5 bases had no gene match. CDR3 length: 15 amino acids. CDR3 loop: CASSPSRGSNQPQHF. The CDR3 DNA follows: TGTGCCAGCAGTCCCAGCAGGGGGAGCAATCAGCCCCAGCATTTT.

The chain carries TRBV2 and TRBJ2-3; a possible D gene is TRBD2 (7 bases). The germline gives CDR1 SNHLY, CDR2 FYNNEI. Trimming took 3 bases from V and 3 from J, leaving 16 bases between them. This CDR3 is built from 16 residues. The CDR3 reads CASSELGGPETDTQYF. The CDR3 bases are TGTGCCAGCAGTGAGCTCGGGGGGCCCGAGACAGATACGCAGTATTTT.

The chain recombines TRBV28 with TRBJ1-5; D may be TRBD1 (5 bases). Germline CDR1 is MDHEN and CDR2 is SYDVKM. CDR3 size: 15 residues. Trimming took off 8 bases at V and 4 bases at J, with 18 bases between the two ends. Here the CDR3 DNA reads TGTGCCAGCGGCCGCGGGACGGTTCAGAATCAGCCCCAGCATTTT. It encodes CASGRGTVQNQPQHF.

This chain joins TRBV7-9 and TRBJ2-7, with 7 bases fitting TRBD1. The CDR3 is 11 residues long. The germline V gene has CDR1 SEHNR and CDR2 FQNEAQ (reference sequence). Unmatched junction bases numbered 7, after V lost 5 bases and J lost 12 bases. CDR3 sequence: CASSQGQLMYF. CDR3 DNA sequence: TGTGCCAGCAGCCAGGGACAGCTTATGTACTTC.

The genes are TRBV6-6 and TRBJ1-4; 8 nucleotides match TRBD1. CDR3 size: 14 residues. CDR1 is MNHNY and CDR2 is SVGAGI in the germline V gene (reference sequence). The V and J ends lost 8 bases and 8 bases, in that order; junction bases with no gene match: 10. CDR3 in DNA: TGTGCCAGCGGCCGAACAGGGGGTGTAGAAAAACTGTTTTTT. Amino acids: CASGRTGGVEKLFF.

The count of this clone is one. V gene TRBV9 combines with J gene TRBJ2-3; possible D gene TRBD2, 6 bases. Germline assignment: CDR1 SGDLS and CDR2 YYNGEE. V was pared by 3 bases and J by 1 base, with 12 bases between. The CDR3 runs 15 residues. This chain's CDR3 is CASSGEVDGTDTQYF. In DNA form, the CDR3 reads TGTGCCAGCAGCGGGGAGGTTGATGGCACAGATACGCAGTATTTT.

The rearrangement links TRBV30 to TRBJ1-2; 9 positions match TRBD1. Per germline, CDR1 GTSNPN and CDR2 SVGIG (reference sequence). The CDR3 is made up of 13 amino acids. The V segment lost 1 base and the J segment 7 bases; nucleotides outside the gene matches: 4. As DNA, the CDR3 is TGTGCCTGGAGTGACAGGGGGCCGGGTGGCTACACCTTC. As protein: CAWSDRGPGGYTF.

This chain links TRBV5-1 with TRBJ2-3; 9 bases agree with TRBD1. J lost 1 base, V lost 3 bases, and 3 bases had no gene match. CDR3 size: 15 residues. Per the germline V gene, CDR1 is SGHRS and CDR2 is YFSETQ. CDR3 loop: CASSSGDRGTDTQYF. The CDR3 coding sequence is TGCGCCAGCAGCTCTGGGGACAGGGGCACAGATACGCAGTATTTT.

The CDR3 region has the DNA TGCAGCGTTGACAGGGGTAACACTGAAGCTTTCTTT. Translating gives CSVDRGNTEAFF. The chain employs TRBV29-1 and TRBJ1-1, with D perhaps TRBD1 (6 bases). V lost 3 bases and J lost 2, with 7 bases in between. This CDR3 spans 12 amino acids. Germline CDR1 is SQVTM and CDR2 is ANQGSEA.

The chain carries TRBV4-2 and TRBJ1-2; D is possibly TRBD1 (6 bases). Trimming pared 0 bases from V and 7 bases from J, leaving 15 bases between. The CDR3 runs to 15 residues. Germline V gene data show CDR1 as LGHNA and CDR2 as YNFKEQ. CDR3 coding DNA: TGTGCCAGCAGCCAAGACTCGGGTAGGGGGGGTGGCTACACCTTC. Translation: CASSQDSGRGGGYTF.

This chain links TRBV7-8 with TRBJ1-6; the match to TRBD1 covers 8 bases. Germline lookup yields CDR1 SGHVS and CDR2 FQNEAQ. The CDR3 is 16 amino acids. J gave up 7 bases and V 5 bases, and 10 bases lay outside the gene matches. CDR3 sequence reads: CASSLLRDRFNSPLHF. CDR3 sequence (DNA): TGTGCCAGCAGCCTCCTCAGGGACAGGTTCAATTCACCCCTCCACTTT.

V is TRBV7-9 and J is TRBJ2-1; a weak D match, TRBD2 (5 bases). The V gene lost 1 base and the J gene lost 8 bases, with 15 bases spanning the gap. Germline-derived CDR1 and CDR2 are SEHNR and FQNEAQ (reference sequence). The CDR3 has 15 residues. DNA of the CDR3: TGTGCCAGCAGCTTAGGGCGGGTTGTGAGCGATGAGCAGTTCTTC. Its translation is CASSLGRVVSDEQFF.

The genes are TRBV5-6 and TRBJ2-1, with D tentatively TRBD2 (7 bases). The CDR3 covers 16 residues. The V gene lost 1 base and the J gene lost 3 bases, with 14 bases spanning the gap. CDR1 and CDR2 from the germline V gene are SGHDT and YYEEEE. The CDR3, as DNA: TGTGCCAGCAGCTTGTGGTGGGGGGGCCGCTACAATGAGCAGTTCTTC. The encoded protein is CASSLWWGGRYNEQFF.

This clone was observed a handful of times. The chain has TRBV5-1 and TRBJ1-2, with D unclear. The CDR3 sequence is 12 residues long. V was cut by 0 bases and J by 5 bases, with 5 bases left in between. CDR1 and CDR2 from the germline V gene are SGHRS and YFSETQ. This chain's CDR3 is CASSLGDYGYTF. CDR3 nucleotide sequence: TGCGCCAGCAGCTTGGGAGATTATGGCTACACCTTC.

The chain carries TRBV7-8 and TRBJ1-5, with TRBD1 identical over 7 bases. Germline V gene data show CDR1 as SGHVS and CDR2 as FQNEAQ. With V trimmed by 0 bases and J by 3 bases, 5 bases remained unmatched. This CDR3 contains 16 residues. The CDR3 is CASSLARGLDNQPQHF. The CDR3 DNA reads TGTGCCAGCAGCTTAGCGAGGGGGCTTGACAATCAGCCCCAGCATTTT.